The T cell receptor beta chain under discussion was sequenced for a study of blood T cell repertoires in COVID-19. Under the authors' procedure: Estimation of nucleated cell counts was performed using reference gene primer amplification. Sequenced by immunoSEQ multiplex PCR; TCRdb stores in-frame clones only, minus some. The D gene and trimming were derived from the DNA, and the V and J assignments and clone size from that table. This sample has under 140,000 clones, with approximately 80% found just once. Trimming shortened V by 8 bases and J by 7 bases, and 11 bases separated the two germline ends. CDR3 size: 12 residues. Germline CDR1 and CDR2: LNHDA and SQIVND (reference sequence).

This receptor was taken from a woman in her sixties or seventies with acute or convalescent COVID-19. The V gene is TRBV19, the J gene TRBJ1-4; D is uncertain. The sequencing input was peripheral blood. The CDR3 protein is CASHTPPEKLFF. The DNA for the CDR3 is TGTGCCAGTCATACACCCCCTGAAAAACTGTTTTTT.